This is a list of T cell receptor beta chains from one sample in a study of T cell responses to AZD1222 COVID-19 vaccine. Using immunoSEQ multiplex PCR, the repertoire was profiled, and TCRdb retains in-frame clones only, with some absent. Seen here are about 160,000 clones, approximately 90% observed once, and the top ten hold about 4.5%. The source was peripheral blood, collected 28 days after the second AZD1222 dose. The receptors originated from an adult who received the AZD1222 COVID-19 vaccine. CDR3s include the opening cysteine and the closing phenylalanine or tryptophan. The D gene is left open where the match is weak. A row's size may be missing; if present it is once, few, many or a size class.

v_gene	abundance	d_gene	j_gene	CDR3aa	CDR3nt
TRBV7-9	-	TRBD1	TRBJ1-1	CASSLVTGTNTEAFF	TGTGCCAGCAGCTTAGTGACAGGGACCAACACTGAAGCTTTCTTT
TRBV5-1	-	-	TRBJ2-3	CASRQDPTATQYF	TGCGCCAGCAGACAGGACCCTACGGCTACGCAGTATTTT
TRBV6-4	-	-	TRBJ1-4	CASSAGVGEKLFF	TGTGCCAGCAGTGCGGGGGTCGGGGAAAAACTGTTTTTT
TRBV3-1/TRBV3-2	-	-	TRBJ2-1	CASSQQGLGQFF	TGTGCCAGCAGCCAACAGGGGTTAGGGCAGTTCTTC
TRBV7-9	-	TRBD2	TRBJ2-7	CASSPSGGGYYEQYF	TGTGCCAGCAGCCCCAGCGGGGGGGGGTACTACGAGCAGTACTTC
TRBV15	once	-	TRBJ2-1	CATSRGLPSYNEQFF	TGTGCCACCAGCAGAGGGCTTCCCTCCTACAATGAGCAGTTCTTC
TRBV29-1	-	TRBD2	TRBJ2-5	CSVGLAGETQYF	TGCAGCGTTGGGCTAGCGGGAGAGACCCAGTACTTC
TRBV7-2	-	-	TRBJ2-3	CASSARGGDTDTQYF	TGTGCCAGCAGCGCCCGGGGCGGGGACACAGATACGCAGTATTTT
TRBV5-6	-	TRBD1	TRBJ1-5	CASSLVGQGDQPQHF	TGTGCCAGCAGCTTGGTAGGACAGGGAGATCAGCCCCAGCATTTT
TRBV6-5	-	TRBD1	TRBJ2-1	CASSSQTGGAYNEQFF	TGTGCCAGCAGTTCACAAACAGGGGGAGCCTACAATGAGCAGTTCTTC
TRBV6-5	-	-	TRBJ1-3	CASKTGLSSGNTIYF	TGTGCCAGCAAGACAGGCCTTTCCTCTGGAAACACCATATATTTT
TRBV12-3/TRBV12-4	-	-	TRBJ2-4	CASSLRGADIQYF	TGTGCCAGCAGTTTGAGGGGGGCAGACATTCAGTACTTC
TRBV7-3	-	-	TRBJ1-2	CASRPQSLGAEGYTF	TGTGCCAGCAGACCTCAATCGCTGGGGGCGGAGGGCTACACCTTC
TRBV6-2/TRBV6-3	-	TRBD1	TRBJ2-3	CASSSPGGTGTDTQYF	TGTGCCAGCAGCTCTCCAGGGGGCACCGGCACAGATACGCAGTATTTT
TRBV5-1	-	-	TRBJ1-1	CASSLQATNTEAFF	TGCGCCAGCAGCTTACAGGCCACGAACACTGAAGCTTTCTTT
TRBV5-1	-	TRBD1	TRBJ1-6	CASSFSGQGVSPLHF	TGCGCCAGCAGCTTCTCGGGACAGGGGGTTTCACCCCTCCACTTT